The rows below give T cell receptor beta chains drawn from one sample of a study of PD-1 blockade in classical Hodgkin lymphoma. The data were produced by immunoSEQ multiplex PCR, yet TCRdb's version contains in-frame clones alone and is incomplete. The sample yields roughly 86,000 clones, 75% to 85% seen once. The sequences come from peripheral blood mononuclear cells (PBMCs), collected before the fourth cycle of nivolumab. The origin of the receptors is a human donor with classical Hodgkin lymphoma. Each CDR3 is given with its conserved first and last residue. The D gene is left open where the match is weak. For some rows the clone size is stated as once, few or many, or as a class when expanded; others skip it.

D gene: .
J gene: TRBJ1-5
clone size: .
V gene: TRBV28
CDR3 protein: CAHKLAVDSNQPQHF
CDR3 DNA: TGTGCTCATAAGCTCGCAGTTGATAGCAATCAGCCCCAGCATTTT

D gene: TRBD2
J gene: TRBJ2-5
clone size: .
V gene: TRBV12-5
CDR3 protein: CASASSGRETQYF
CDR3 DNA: TGTGCTAGTGCCAGTAGCGGGAGAGAGACCCAGTACTTC

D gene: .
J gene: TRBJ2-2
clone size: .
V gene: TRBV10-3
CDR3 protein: CAISELQGNTGELFF
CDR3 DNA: TGTGCCATCAGTGAACTACAGGGGAACACCGGGGAGCTGTTTTTT

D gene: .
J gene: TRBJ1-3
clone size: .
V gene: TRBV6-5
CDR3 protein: CASSWGSGNTIYF
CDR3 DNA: TGTGCCAGCAGTTGGGGATCGGGAAACACCATATATTTT

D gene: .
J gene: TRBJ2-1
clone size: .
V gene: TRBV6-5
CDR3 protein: CASSYSPGTEQFF
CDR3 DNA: TGTGCCAGCAGTTACTCGCCGGGTACTGAGCAGTTCTTC

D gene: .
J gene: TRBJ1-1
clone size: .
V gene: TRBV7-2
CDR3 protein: CASSLDRNTEAFF
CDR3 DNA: TGTGCCAGCAGCCTGGACAGGAACACTGAAGCTTTCTTT

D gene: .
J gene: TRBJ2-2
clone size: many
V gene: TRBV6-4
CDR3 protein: CASSDRAGELFF
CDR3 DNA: TGTGCCAGCAGTGACAGGGCCGGGGAGCTGTTTTTT

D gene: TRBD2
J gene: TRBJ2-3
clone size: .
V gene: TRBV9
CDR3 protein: CASSVALAGGAESTDTQYF
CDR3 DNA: TGTGCCAGCAGCGTAGCACTAGCGGGAGGAGCGGAGAGCACAGATACGCAGTATTTT

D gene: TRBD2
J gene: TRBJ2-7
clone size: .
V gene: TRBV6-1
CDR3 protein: CASRGPGGRSYEQYF
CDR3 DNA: TGTGCCAGCAGGGGGCCGGGGGGGCGCTCCTACGAGCAGTACTTC

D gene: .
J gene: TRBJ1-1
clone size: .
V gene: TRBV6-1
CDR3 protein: CASRDWGNTEAFF
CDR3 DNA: TGTGCCAGCAGGGACTGGGGGAACACTGAAGCTTTCTTT

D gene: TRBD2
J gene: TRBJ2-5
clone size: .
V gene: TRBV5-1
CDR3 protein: CASSPGLAGIETQYF
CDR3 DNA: TGCGCCAGCAGCCCGGGACTAGCGGGAATAGAGACCCAGTACTTC

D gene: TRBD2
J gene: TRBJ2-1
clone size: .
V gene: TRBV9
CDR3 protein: CASSVGIAGVNEQFF
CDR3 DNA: TGTGCCAGCAGCGTAGGTATAGCGGGAGTAAATGAGCAGTTCTTC

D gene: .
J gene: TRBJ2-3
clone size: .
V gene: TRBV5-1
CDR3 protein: CASSWNQGSDTQYF
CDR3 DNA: TGCGCCAGCAGCTGGAATCAGGGGTCAGATACGCAGTATTTT

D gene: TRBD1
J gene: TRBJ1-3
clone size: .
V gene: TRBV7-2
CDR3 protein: CASSLAIGGYGNTIYF
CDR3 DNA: TGTGCCAGCAGCTTAGCGATAGGGGGCTATGGAAACACCATATATTTT

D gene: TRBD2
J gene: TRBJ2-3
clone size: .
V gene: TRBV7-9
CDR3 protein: CASSLEGTSPKQYF
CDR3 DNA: TGTGCCAGCAGCTTAGAAGGGACTAGCCCAAAGCAGTATTTT

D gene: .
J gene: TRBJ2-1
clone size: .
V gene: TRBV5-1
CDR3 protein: CASSFEPSYNEQFF
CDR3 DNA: TGCGCCAGCAGCTTTGAACCCTCCTACAATGAGCAGTTCTTC

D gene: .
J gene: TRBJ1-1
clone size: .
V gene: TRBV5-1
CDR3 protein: CASSPGLAVPEAFF
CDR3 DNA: TGCGCCAGCAGCCCGGGCTTAGCAGTCCCTGAAGCTTTCTTT

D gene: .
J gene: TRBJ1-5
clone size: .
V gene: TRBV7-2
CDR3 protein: CASSLVVDSSNQPQHF
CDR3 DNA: TGTGCCAGCAGCTTAGTAGTGGACAGTAGCAATCAGCCCCAGCATTTT

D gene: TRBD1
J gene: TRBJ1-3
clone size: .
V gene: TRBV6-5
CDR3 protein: CASSRTRGQGNTIYF
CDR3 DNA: TGTGCCAGCAGTCGGACCAGGGGGCAGGGAAACACCATATATTTT

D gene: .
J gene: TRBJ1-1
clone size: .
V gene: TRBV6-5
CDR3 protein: CASSLLETEAFF
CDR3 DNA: TGTGCCAGCAGCCTCCTAGAAACTGAAGCTTTCTTT

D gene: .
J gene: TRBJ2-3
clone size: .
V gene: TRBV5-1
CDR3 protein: CASSFSGVVGDTQYF
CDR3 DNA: TGCGCCAGCAGCTTTAGTGGGGTGGTGGGAGATACGCAGTATTTT

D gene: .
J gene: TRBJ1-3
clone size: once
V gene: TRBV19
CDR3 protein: CASSITITGVAGNTIYF
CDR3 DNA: TGTGCCAGTAGTATCACCATCACGGGGGTCGCCGGAAACACCATATATTTT

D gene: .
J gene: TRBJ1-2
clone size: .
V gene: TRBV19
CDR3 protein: CASSFGANYGYTF
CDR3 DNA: TGTGCCAGTAGTTTTGGTGCTAACTATGGCTACACCTTC

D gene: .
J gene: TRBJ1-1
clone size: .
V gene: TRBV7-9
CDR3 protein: CASSFRGNTEAFF
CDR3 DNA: TGTGCCAGCAGCTTTCGGGGAAACACTGAAGCTTTCTTT

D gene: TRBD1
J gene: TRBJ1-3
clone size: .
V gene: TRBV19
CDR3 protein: CATSTGGRGNTIYF
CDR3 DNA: TGTGCCACCTCAACAGGGGGCAGAGGAAACACCATATATTTT